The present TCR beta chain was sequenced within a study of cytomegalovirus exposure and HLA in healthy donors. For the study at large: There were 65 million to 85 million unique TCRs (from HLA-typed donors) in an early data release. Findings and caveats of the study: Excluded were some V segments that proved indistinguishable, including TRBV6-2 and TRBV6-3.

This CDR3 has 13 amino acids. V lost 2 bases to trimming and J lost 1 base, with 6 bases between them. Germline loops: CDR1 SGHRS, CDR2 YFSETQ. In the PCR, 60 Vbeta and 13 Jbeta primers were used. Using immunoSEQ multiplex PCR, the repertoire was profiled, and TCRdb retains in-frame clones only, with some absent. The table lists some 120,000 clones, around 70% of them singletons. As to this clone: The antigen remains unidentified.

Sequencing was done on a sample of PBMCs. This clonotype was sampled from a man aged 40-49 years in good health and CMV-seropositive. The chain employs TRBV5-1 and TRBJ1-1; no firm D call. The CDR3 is CASSFSGNTEAFF. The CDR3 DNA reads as TGCGCCAGCAGCTTCTCCGGGAACACTGAAGCTTTCTTT. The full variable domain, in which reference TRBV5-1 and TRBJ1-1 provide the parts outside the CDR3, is KAGVTQTPRYLIKTRGQQVTLSCSPISGHRSVSWYQQTPGQGLQFLFEYFSETQRNKGNFPGRFSGRQFSNSRSEMNVSTLELGDSALYLCASSFSGNTEAFFGQGTRLTVV.